The 15 T cell receptor beta chains presented below share a single source sample, sequenced in a study of shared T cell receptors in the human thymus. Libraries were prepared by immunoSEQ multiplex PCR; TCRdb keeps only in-frame clonotypes and omits some of them. The sample includes approximately 660,000 clones, roughly 90% of them seen just once. The same specimen was also included in a second study, on human thymus T cells.

Sequenced material: thymocytes. The receptors were gathered from a boy in the first two years of life with a congenital heart defect.

This clone appeared once. The chain is built from TRBV6-5 and TRBJ2-1, with 12 nucleotides matching TRBD2. The CDR3 consists of 16 residues. The V segment lost 2 bases and the J segment 8 bases; nucleotides outside the gene matches: 7. CDR1 is MNHEY and CDR2 is SVGAGI in the germline V gene. The CDR3 nucleotides are TGTGCCAGCAGTTACGAGGGGACTAGCGGGTGCTATGAGCAGTTCTTC. It yields the protein CASSYEGTSGCYEQFF.

The chain joins TRBV7-2 to TRBJ1-1; maybe TRBD1 (5 bases). This CDR3 has 15 amino acids. Trimming removed 1 base from V and 3 bases from J, with 12 bases in between. Germline V gives CDR1 SGHTA, CDR2 FQGNSA. CDR3 sequence (DNA): TGTGCCAGCAGCTTAGGGGGCAGGGCGGACACTGAAGCTTTCTTT. This codes for CASSLGGRADTEAFF.

J is TRBJ1-1 and V is TRBV15, with 7 positions matching TRBD1. The CDR3 has 16 residues. Germline assignment: CDR1 LNHNV and CDR2 YYDKDF (reference sequence). Germline trimming cut 0 bases from V and 3 bases from J; bases unmatched to any gene: 7. For the CDR3, the DNA is TGTGCCACCAGCAGAGAAGCCAGGGGGGAGGACACTGAAGCTTTCTTT. Translating it yields CATSREARGEDTEAFF. The full variable domain, its missing parts supplied by reference TRBV15 and TRBJ1-1, is DAMVIQNPRYQVTQFGKPVTLSCSQTLNHNVMYWYQQKSSQAPKLLFHYYDKDFNNEADTPDNFQSRRPNTSFCFLDIRSPGLGDTAMYLCATSREARGEDTEAFFGQGTRLTVV.

The chain is built from TRBV15 and TRBJ2-7, with a possible D match to TRBD2 (7 bases). The CDR3 sequence is 21 residues long. Germline-derived CDR1 and CDR2 are LNHNV and YYDKDF (reference sequence). V was shortened by 3 bases and J by 1 base, with 31 bases between the two germline ends. The CDR3 DNA is TGTGCCACCAGCAGGGGCCGGGGTAACCAGGGGTGCGGGAGTCCGTCCTACGAGCAGTACTTC. This gives the protein CATSRGRGNQGCGSPSYEQYF.

In its sample, this clone was seen once. The chain joins TRBV7-9 to TRBJ2-1; 10 bases match TRBD1. Germline CDR1 and CDR2: SEHNR and FQNEAQ (reference sequence). The CDR3 consists of 12 residues. V trimming: 6 bases; J trimming: 13 bases; junction bases outside the gene matches: 6. CDR3 nucleotide sequence: TGTGCCAGCAGTTACGGACAGGGGGAACAGTTCTTC. It specifies CASSYGQGEQFF.

V is TRBV29-1 and J is TRBJ2-7, with 10 bases aligning to TRBD2. This CDR3 has 15 residues. With V trimmed by 5 bases and J by 3 bases, 10 bases remained unmatched. CDR1 is SQVTM and CDR2 is ANQGSEA in the germline V gene. CDR3 loop: CSVPLAGDPLYEQYF. DNA for the CDR3: TGCAGCGTTCCCCTAGCGGGGGATCCCCTCTACGAGCAGTACTTC.

The chain employs TRBV27 and TRBJ2-1; TRBD2 matches 8 bases. The V gene end was trimmed by 6 bases and the J gene end by 1 base; junction bases not matched to a gene: 11. The V gene's germline CDR1 is MNHEY and CDR2 SMNVEV (reference sequence). The CDR3 is 17 amino acids. The CDR3 region is CASSRSGLASSYNEQFF. As DNA, the CDR3 is TGTGCCAGCAGCCGATCCGGACTAGCCTCTTCCTACAATGAGCAGTTCTTC.

The chain uses TRBV27 and TRBJ2-1; D ambiguous. The CDR3 runs to 13 residues. Trimming took off 3 bases at V and 15 bases at J, with 18 bases between the two ends. Germline V gene sequence: CDR1 MNHEY, CDR2 SMNVEV (reference sequence). CDR3 DNA: TGTGCCAGCAGTTTCCGTGACGCGGCCAGTATGTTCTTC. Encoded protein: CASSFRDAASMFF.

V usage is TRBV13 and J usage is TRBJ2-7; a possible D gene is TRBD1 (6 bases). Germline V gene lookup returns CDR1 PRHDT and CDR2 FYEKMQ (reference sequence). Trimming cost V 5 bases and J 8 bases, with 19 bases left between them. CDR3 length equals 14 residues. This CDR3 is CASSPGHHGAQQYF. The CDR3 coding sequence is TGTGCCAGCAGCCCGGGACACCACGGGGCCCAGCAGTACTTC. The full variable domain, completed using reference TRBV13 and TRBJ2-7, is AAGVIQSPRHLIKEKRETATLKCYPIPRHDTVYWYQQGPGQDPQFLISFYEKMQSDKGSIPDRFSAQQFSDYHSELNMSSLELGDSALYFCASSPGHHGAQQYFGPGTRLTVT.

This chain connects TRBV6-5 to TRBJ2-1, with unresolved D. The V gene lost 8 bases and the J gene lost 0 bases, with 14 bases spanning the gap. The CDR3 length is 15 residues. Germline V gene data show CDR1 as MNHEY and CDR2 as SVGAGI. The CDR3 DNA is TGTGCCAGCTCCCTCGGCTCGGGCTCCTACAATGAGCAGTTCTTC. Translated, it gives CASSLGSGSYNEQFF.

The count of this clone is one. The V and J genes are TRBV9 and TRBJ2-3; tentative D call: TRBD2 (6 bases). The CDR3 consists of 15 residues. Per germline, CDR1 SGDLS and CDR2 YYNGEE. Trimming shortened V by 0 bases and J by 2 bases, and 10 bases separated the two germline ends. The DNA for the CDR3 is TGTGCCAGCAGCGTAGGGGACTCCTCCACAGATACGCAGTATTTT. As protein: CASSVGDSSTDTQYF.

CDR3 DNA sequence: TGTGCCTGGAACAGGGGCAGCAATCAGCCCCAGCATTTT. Protein sequence: CAWNRGSNQPQHF. The chain links TRBV30 to TRBJ1-5, with 7 bases lining up with TRBD1. CDR1 and CDR2 (germline): GTSNPN, SVGIG (reference sequence). J was trimmed by 1 base and V by 4 bases; bases with no gene match: 1. The CDR3 sequence is 13 residues long.

The chain has TRBV7-9 and TRBJ2-3, with 7 bases that match TRBD2. Germline CDR1 reads SEHNR; CDR2 reads FQNEAQ (reference sequence). After removal of 1 base from V and 3 bases from J, the junction contained 16 bases not matched to a gene. This CDR3 is 19 amino acids long. CDR3 in DNA: TGTGCCAGCAGCTTAGTGTTTAGACAGTTGGCGGGAGATACAGATACGCAGTATTTT. Protein product: CASSLVFRQLAGDTDTQYF.

The chain couples TRBV6-5 to TRBJ2-7; D possibly corresponds to TRBD2 (7 bases). The CDR3 loop spans 14 amino acids. The germline CDR1 and CDR2 sequences are MNHEY and SVGAGI. Trimming stripped 6 bases from V and 4 bases from J, with 16 bases between. In DNA form, the CDR3 reads TGTGCCAGCAGGACACAGGGAGGGGGGTACGAGCAGTACTTC. Amino acid sequence: CASRTQGGGYEQYF.

The chain has TRBV19 and TRBJ2-1; D gene ambiguous. The CDR3 consists of 15 residues. V lost 6 bases and J lost 5, with 17 bases in between. Germline lookup yields CDR1 LNHDA and CDR2 SQIVND (reference sequence). In DNA, the CDR3 is TGTGCCAGTAGCGGCGGAAAGGAACCCCACAATGAGCAGTTCTTC. Amino acid sequence: CASSGGKEPHNEQFF.